The entry below gives a single T cell receptor (beta chain) sequence along with its context. The CDR3 totals 15 residues. The germline gives CDR1 MNHEY, CDR2 SVGAGI. V was clipped by 0 bases and J by 3 bases, with 8 bases between them. The PCR was carried out with 60 Vbeta primers and 13 Jbeta primers. Generated by immunoSEQ multiplex PCR, the TCRdb table keeps only in-frame clones and is missing some. The sample shows about 120,000 clones, 75% to 80% of them seen only once. The sample comes from a study of cytomegalovirus exposure and HLA in healthy donors. The receptor was derived from a woman aged 25 to 39 in good health and CMV-seropositive. The sequenced material came from PBMCs. The chain combines TRBV6-5 with TRBJ2-2, with D maybe TRBD2 (6 bases). The CDR3 spells CASSYSGLYTGELFF. The CDR3 DNA reads TGTGCCAGCAGTTACTCGGGACTGTACACCGGGGAGCTGTTTTTT.